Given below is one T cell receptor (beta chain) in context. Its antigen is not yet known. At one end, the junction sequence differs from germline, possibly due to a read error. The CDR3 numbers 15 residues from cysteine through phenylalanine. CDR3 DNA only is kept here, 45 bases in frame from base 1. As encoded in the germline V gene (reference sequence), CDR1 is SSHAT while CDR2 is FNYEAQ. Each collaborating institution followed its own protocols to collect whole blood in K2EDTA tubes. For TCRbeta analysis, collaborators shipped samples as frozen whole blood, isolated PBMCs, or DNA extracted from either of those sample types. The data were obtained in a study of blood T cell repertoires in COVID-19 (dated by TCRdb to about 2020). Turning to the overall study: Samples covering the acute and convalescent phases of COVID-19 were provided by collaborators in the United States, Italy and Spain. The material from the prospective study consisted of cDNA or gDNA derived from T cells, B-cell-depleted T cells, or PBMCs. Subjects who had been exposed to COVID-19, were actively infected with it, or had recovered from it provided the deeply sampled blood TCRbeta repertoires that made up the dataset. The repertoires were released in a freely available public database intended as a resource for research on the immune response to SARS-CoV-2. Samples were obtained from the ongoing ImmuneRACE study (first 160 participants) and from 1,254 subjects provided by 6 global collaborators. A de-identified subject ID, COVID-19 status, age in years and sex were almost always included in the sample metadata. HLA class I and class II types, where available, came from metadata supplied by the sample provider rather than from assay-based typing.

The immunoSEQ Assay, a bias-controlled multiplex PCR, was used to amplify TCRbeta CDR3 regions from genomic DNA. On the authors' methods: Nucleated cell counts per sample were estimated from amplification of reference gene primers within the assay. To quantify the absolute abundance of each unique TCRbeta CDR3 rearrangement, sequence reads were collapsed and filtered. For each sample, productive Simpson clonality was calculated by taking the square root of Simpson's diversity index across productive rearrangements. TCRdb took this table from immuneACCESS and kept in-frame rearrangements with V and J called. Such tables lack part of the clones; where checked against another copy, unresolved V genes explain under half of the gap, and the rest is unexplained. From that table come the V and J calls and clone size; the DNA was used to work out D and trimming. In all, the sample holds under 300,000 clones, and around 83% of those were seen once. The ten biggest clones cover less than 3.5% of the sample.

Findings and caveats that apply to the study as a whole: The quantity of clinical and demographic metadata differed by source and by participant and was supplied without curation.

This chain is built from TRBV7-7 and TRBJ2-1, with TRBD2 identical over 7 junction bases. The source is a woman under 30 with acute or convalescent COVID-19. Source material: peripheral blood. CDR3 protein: CASSPSGSSYNEQFF. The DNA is TGTGCTAGCAGCCCTAGCGGTAGCTCCTACAATGAGCAGTTCTTC.